The entry below gives a single TCR beta chain sequence along with its context. These data belong to a study of blood T cell repertoires in COVID-19. Per the authors' pipeline: Amplifying reference gene primers gave estimates of nucleated cell counts. Sequencing used immunoSEQ multiplex PCR; TCRdb keeps in-frame clones, though not all of them. The V and J calls and clone size are taken from that table; D and trimming were inferred from the DNA. The sample consists of about 88,000 clones, around 67% of them appearing once. This CDR3 has 17 amino acids. Trimming pared 2 bases from V and 1 base from J, leaving 18 bases between. CDR1 is GTSNPN, CDR2 SVGIG, per germline (reference sequence).

Input material: peripheral blood. V is TRBV30 and J is TRBJ2-4, with D possibly being TRBD1 (6 bases). The TCR comes from a woman aged 60 to 75 in a cohort sampled during active or convalescent COVID-19. The CDR3, as DNA: TGTGCCTGGAGTCACGAAACAGGGATAAGGGCCAAAAACATTCAGTACTTC. Protein product: CAWSHETGIRAKNIQYF.